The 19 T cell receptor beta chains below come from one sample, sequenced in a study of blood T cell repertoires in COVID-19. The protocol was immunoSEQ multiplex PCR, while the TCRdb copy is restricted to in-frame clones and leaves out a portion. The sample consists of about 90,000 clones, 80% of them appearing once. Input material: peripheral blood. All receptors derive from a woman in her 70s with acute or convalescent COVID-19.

CDR3 sequence: CASSSWTSGRFYNEQFF. The CDR3 DNA reads as TGTGCCAGCAGCTCATGGACTAGCGGGAGATTCTACAATGAGCAGTTCTTC. The V and J genes are TRBV11-2 and TRBJ2-1; 13 bases line up with TRBD2. Per the germline V gene, CDR1 is SGHAT and CDR2 is FQNNGV. V shed 4 bases and J 3 bases; nucleotides not matched to a gene: 6. This CDR3 spans 17 amino acids.

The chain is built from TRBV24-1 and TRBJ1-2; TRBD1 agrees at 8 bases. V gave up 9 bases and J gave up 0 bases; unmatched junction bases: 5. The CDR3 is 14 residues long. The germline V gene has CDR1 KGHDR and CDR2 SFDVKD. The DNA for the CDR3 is TGTGCCACCCATCCGGGACAGGCTAACTATGGCTACACCTTC. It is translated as CATHPGQANYGYTF.

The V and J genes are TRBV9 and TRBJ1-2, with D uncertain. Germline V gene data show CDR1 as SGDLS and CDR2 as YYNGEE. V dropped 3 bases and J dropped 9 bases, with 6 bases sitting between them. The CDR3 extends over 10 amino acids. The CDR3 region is CASSGDSYTF. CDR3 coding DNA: TGTGCCAGCAGCGGTGACAGCTACACCTTC.

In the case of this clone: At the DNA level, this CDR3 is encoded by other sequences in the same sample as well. Written as DNA, the CDR3 is TGTGCCAGCCGGGGGAACACTGAAGCTTTCTTT. Translating gives CASRGNTEAFF. The rearrangement joins TRBV18 to TRBJ1-1; no firm D call. V was cut by 8 bases and J by 1 base, with 5 bases left in between. The CDR3 spans 11 residues. The germline V gene has CDR1 KGHSH and CDR2 LQKENI. The full variable domain, in which reference TRBV18 and TRBJ1-1 provide the parts outside the CDR3, is NAGVMQNPRHLVRRRGQEARLRCSPMKGHSHVYWYRQLPEEGLKFMVYLQKENIIDESGMPKERFSAEFPKEGPSILRIQQVVRGDSAAYFCASRGNTEAFFGQGTRLTVV.

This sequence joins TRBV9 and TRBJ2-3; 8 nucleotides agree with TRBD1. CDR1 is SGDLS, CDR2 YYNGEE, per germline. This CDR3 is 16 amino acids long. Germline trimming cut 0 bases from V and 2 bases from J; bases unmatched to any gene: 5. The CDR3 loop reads CASSVAAGGNTDTQYF. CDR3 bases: TGTGCCAGCAGCGTAGCGGCAGGGGGCAACACAGATACGCAGTATTTT.

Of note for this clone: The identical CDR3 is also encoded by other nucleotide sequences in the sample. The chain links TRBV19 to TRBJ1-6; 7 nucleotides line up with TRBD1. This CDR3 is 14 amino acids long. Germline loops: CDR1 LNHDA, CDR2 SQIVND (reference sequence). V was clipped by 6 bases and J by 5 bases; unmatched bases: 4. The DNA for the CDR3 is TGTGCCAGTAGAGGGACAGCAGATAATTCACCCCTCCACTTT. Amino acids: CASRGTADNSPLHF.

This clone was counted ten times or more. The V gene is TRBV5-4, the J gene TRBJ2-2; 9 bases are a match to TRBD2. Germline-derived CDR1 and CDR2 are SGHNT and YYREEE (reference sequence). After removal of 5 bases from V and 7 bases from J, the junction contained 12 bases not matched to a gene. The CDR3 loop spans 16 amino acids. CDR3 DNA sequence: TGTGCCAGCAGTCCCAGGGATAGCGGGAGTAACGGGGAGCTGTTTTTT. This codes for CASSPRDSGSNGELFF. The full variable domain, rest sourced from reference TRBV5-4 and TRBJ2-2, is ETGVTQSPTHLIKTRGQQVTLRCSSQSGHNTVSWYQQALGQGPQFIFQYYREEENGRGNFPPRFSGLQFPNYSSELNVNALELDDSALYLCASSPRDSGSNGELFFGEGSRLTVL.

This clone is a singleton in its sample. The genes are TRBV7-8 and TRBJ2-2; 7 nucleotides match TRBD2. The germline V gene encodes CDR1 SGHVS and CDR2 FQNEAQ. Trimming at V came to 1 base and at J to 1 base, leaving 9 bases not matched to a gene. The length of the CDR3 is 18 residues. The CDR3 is CASSLVRLAEGNTGELFF. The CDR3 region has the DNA TGTGCCAGCAGCTTAGTGAGGCTAGCGGAAGGGAACACCGGGGAGCTGTTTTTT.

The CDR3 nucleotides are TGTGCCAGTAGTATAGCTCCGGGACAGGGGGGAGAGACCCAGTACTTC. Protein sequence: CASSIAPGQGGETQYF. The gene calls are TRBV19 and TRBJ2-5; the match to TRBD1 covers 11 bases. J was trimmed by 4 bases and V by 1 base; bases with no gene match: 5. The CDR3 is 16 residues long. Germline CDR1 and CDR2: LNHDA and SQIVND (reference sequence).

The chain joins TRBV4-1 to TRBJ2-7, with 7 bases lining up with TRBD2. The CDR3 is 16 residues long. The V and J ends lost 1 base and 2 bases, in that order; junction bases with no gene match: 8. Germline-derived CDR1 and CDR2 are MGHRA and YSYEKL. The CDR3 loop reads CASSQGGSGTTYEQYF. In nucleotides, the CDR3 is TGCGCCAGCAGCCAAGGGGGTTCCGGGACTACCTACGAGCAGTACTTC.

CDR3 nucleotides: TGCGCCAGCAGCCCGGCAGCGGGAGTGTCTAATGAGCAGTTCTTC. Protein: CASSPAAGVSNEQFF. The chain has TRBV5-1 and TRBJ2-1; 8 bases align to TRBD2. CDR3 size: 15 residues. Trimming at V came to 4 bases and at J to 7 bases, leaving 10 bases not matched to a gene. The germline CDR1 and CDR2 sequences are SGHRS and YFSETQ.

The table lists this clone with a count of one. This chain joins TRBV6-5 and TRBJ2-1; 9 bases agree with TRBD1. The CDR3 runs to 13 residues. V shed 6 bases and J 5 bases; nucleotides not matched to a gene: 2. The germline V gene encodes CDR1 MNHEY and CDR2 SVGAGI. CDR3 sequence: CASRGTGNNEQFF. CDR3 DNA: TGTGCCAGCAGGGGGACAGGGAACAATGAGCAGTTCTTC.

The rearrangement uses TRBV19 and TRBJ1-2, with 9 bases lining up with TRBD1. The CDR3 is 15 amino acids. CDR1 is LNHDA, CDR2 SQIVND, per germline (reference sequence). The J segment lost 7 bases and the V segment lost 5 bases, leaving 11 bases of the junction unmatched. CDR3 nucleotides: TGTGCCAGTAGTCCCATGGACAGGGGACTACGTGGCTACACCTTC. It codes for CASSPMDRGLRGYTF.

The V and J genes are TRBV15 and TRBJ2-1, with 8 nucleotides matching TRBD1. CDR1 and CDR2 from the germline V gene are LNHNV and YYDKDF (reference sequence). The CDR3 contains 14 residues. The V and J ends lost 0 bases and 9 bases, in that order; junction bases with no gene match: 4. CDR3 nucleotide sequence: TGTGCCACCAGCAGAGATGCAGGGGGCTCTGAGCAGTTCTTC. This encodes CATSRDAGGSEQFF.

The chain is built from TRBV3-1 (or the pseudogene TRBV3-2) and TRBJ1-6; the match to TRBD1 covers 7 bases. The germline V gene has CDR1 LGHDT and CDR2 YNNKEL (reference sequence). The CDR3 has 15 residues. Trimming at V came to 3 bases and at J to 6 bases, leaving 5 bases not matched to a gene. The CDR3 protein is CASSQMGQPNSPLHF. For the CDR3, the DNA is TGTGCCAGCAGCCAGATGGGACAGCCTAATTCACCCCTCCACTTT.

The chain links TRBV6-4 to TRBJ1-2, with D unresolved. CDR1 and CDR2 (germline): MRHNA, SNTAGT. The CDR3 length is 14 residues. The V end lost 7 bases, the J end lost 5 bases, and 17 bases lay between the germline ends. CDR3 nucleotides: TGTGCCAGCATTTGTGCCGAGACTGGTTATGGCTACACCTTC. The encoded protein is CASICAETGYGYTF.

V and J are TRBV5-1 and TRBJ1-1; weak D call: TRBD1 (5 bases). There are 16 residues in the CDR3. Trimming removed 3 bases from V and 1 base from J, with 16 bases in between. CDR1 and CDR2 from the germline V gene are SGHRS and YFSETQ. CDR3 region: CASSYQAGLPNTEAFF. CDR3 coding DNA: TGCGCCAGCAGCTATCAAGCGGGACTTCCGAACACTGAAGCTTTCTTT.

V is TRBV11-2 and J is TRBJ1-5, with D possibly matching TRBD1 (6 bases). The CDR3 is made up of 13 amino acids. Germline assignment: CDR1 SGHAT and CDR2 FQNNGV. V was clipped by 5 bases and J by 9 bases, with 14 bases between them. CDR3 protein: CASSQDSEWPQHF. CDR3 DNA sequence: TGTGCCAGCAGCCAGGACAGTGAGTGGCCCCAGCATTTT.

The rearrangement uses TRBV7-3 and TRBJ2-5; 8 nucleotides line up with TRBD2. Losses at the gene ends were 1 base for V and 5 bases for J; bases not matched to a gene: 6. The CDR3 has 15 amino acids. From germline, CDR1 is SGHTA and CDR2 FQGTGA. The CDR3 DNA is TGTGCCAGCAGCTTAAACGGGGGGGCCCTGGAGACCCAGTACTTC. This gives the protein CASSLNGGALETQYF.